The 27 T cell receptor beta chains reported below all come from one sample, sequenced in a study of neurological immune-mediated disorders. TCRdb independently ran MiXCR on the 5' RACE reads; one entry per CDR3 protein. The table includes nearly 30,000 distinct CDR3 sequences, about a sixth detected once. The time point here: technical triplicate 3. The specimen was CD4+ T cells from blood. The receptors here all came from a female donor with HTLV-1-associated myelopathy (HAM/TSP).

In its sample, this clonotype was seen many times. This chain's CDR3 is CSASPDRGREQYF. The CDR3 region has the DNA TGCAGTGCTAGCCCGGACAGGGGGCGGGAGCAGTACTTC. V is TRBV20-1 and J is TRBJ2-7, with 11 positions matching TRBD1. J gave up 7 bases and V 3 bases, and 5 bases lay outside the gene matches. The CDR3 covers 13 residues. In germline, CDR1 is DFQATT, CDR2 SNEGSKA (reference sequence).

Relative to its sample, this clonotype is medium-sized. The V gene is TRBV7-3, the J gene TRBJ2-3; TRBD2 agrees at 14 bases. Per the germline V gene, CDR1 is SGHTA and CDR2 is FQGTGA. V shed 5 bases, J shed 3 bases, and the junction held 4 bases outside the gene matches. This CDR3 is 16 amino acids long. The CDR3 DNA is TGTGCCAGCAGCGTAGGGACTAGCGGGGGTACAGATACGCAGTATTTT. Encoded protein: CASSVGTSGGTDTQYF.

At least ten counts were recorded for this clonotype. The V call is TRBV7-3, the J call TRBJ2-1, with a weak D call TRBD2 (6 bases). V shed 3 bases and J shed 5 bases, with 8 bases lying between them. CDR3 length equals 13 residues. Germline V gene sequence: CDR1 SGHTA, CDR2 FQGTGA. The DNA for the CDR3 is TGTGCCAGCAGCTTGAAGCGGGACAATGAGCAGTTCTTC. It encodes CASSLKRDNEQFF.

This clonotype occurred many times. V and J are TRBV30 and TRBJ1-3; no firm D call. From germline, CDR1 is GTSNPN and CDR2 SVGIG (reference sequence). The CDR3 is 15 amino acids. V was cut by 3 bases and J by 0 bases, with 12 bases left in between. The CDR3 is CAWRAFGTSGNTIYF. As DNA, the CDR3 is TGTGCCTGGAGGGCCTTTGGAACCTCTGGAAACACCATATATTTT.

This clonotype has a count of ten or more. The rearrangement uses TRBV9 and TRBJ2-1; perhaps TRBD2 as D (5 bases). The CDR3 is 15 amino acids. CDR1 is SGDLS and CDR2 is YYNGEE in the germline V gene. Trimming took 0 bases from V and 3 from J, leaving 10 bases between them. For the CDR3, the DNA is TGTGCCAGCAGCGTAGTCGCGGGTAGCTACAATGAGCAGTTCTTC. Its translation: CASSVVAGSYNEQFF.

For this clonotype: Since no conserved phenylalanine or tryptophan closes the CDR3, a read error is the likely cause. The genes are TRBV28 and TRBJ2-7; D not resolved. The CDR3 extends over 10 amino acids. Germline loops: CDR1 MDHEN, CDR2 SYDVKM. The V end lost 4 bases, the J end lost 5 bases, and 3 bases lay between the germline ends. Here the CDR3 DNA reads TGTGCCAGCAGTTATGACGAGCAGTACTTA. Protein: CASSYDEQYL.

This clonotype appeared a few times. The rearrangement uses TRBV4-2 and TRBJ2-7, with D uncertain. Trimming stripped 0 bases from V and 2 bases from J, with 8 bases between. There are 14 residues in the CDR3. CDR1 LGHNA and CDR2 YNFKEQ come from the germline V gene. The CDR3 loop reads CASSQDRVAYEQYF. The DNA for the CDR3 is TGTGCCAGCAGCCAAGATCGGGTAGCCTACGAGCAGTACTTC.

The rearrangement joins TRBV20-1 to TRBJ1-4; D not resolved. This CDR3 is 13 amino acids long. Germline loops: CDR1 DFQATT, CDR2 SNEGSKA (reference sequence). V was trimmed by 6 bases and J by 3 bases, leaving 11 bases between them. Here the CDR3 DNA reads TGCAGTGCCGAGGAGGGCTCTAATGAAAAACTGTTTTTT. Translated, it gives CSAEEGSNEKLFF.

This clonotype was seen ten or more times. The chain is built from TRBV5-6 and TRBJ1-1; a weak D match, TRBD1 (6 bases). The V and J ends lost 0 bases and 0 bases respectively, with 9 bases between them. The CDR3 is made up of 15 amino acids. CDR1 and CDR2 from the germline V gene are SGHDT and YYEEEE. The CDR3 here is CASSLGRGVNTEAFF. In DNA form, the CDR3 reads TGTGCCAGCAGCTTGGGGAGGGGGGTGAACACTGAAGCTTTCTTT. Using reference TRBV5-6 and TRBJ1-1 for the parts outside the CDR3, the full variable domain is DAGVTQSPTHLIKTRGQQVTLRCSPKSGHDTVSWYQQALGQGPQFIFQYYEEEERQRGNFPDRFSGHQFPNYSSELNVNALLLGDSALYLCASSLGRGVNTEAFFGQGTRLTVV.

This clonotype occurred many times. V gene TRBV4-1 combines with J gene TRBJ2-5; a possible D gene is TRBD2 (7 bases). V was clipped by 1 base and J by 5 bases, with 17 bases between them. The CDR3 has 16 residues. Per the germline V gene, CDR1 is MGHRA and CDR2 is YSYEKL. The CDR3 here is CASSQASPGGPETQYF. DNA for the CDR3: TGCGCCAGCAGCCAAGCTTCCCCGGGGGGCCCGGAGACCCAGTACTTC.

This clonotype was detected many times. The rearrangement uses TRBV5-6 and TRBJ2-2; D is possibly TRBD2 (6 bases). CDR3 size: 12 residues. Trimming cost V 3 bases and J 6 bases, with 6 bases left between them. The germline V gene has CDR1 SGHDT and CDR2 YYEEEE. CDR3 coding DNA: TGTGCCAGCAGCTGGGGGGCCGGGGAGCTGTTTTTT. Translation gives CASSWGAGELFF.

This clonotype was observed many times. This chain uses TRBV20-1 with TRBJ2-5, with 12 bases aligning to TRBD2. This CDR3 has 16 residues. CDR1 and CDR2 (germline): DFQATT, SNEGSKA (reference sequence). V was pared by 2 bases and J by 1 base, with 5 bases of the junction left unmatched. CDR3 nucleotide sequence: TGCAGTGCTAGATCGGGACTAGCGGGCGCCCAAGAGACCCAGTACTTC. Translation gives CSARSGLAGAQETQYF.

This clonotype has ten or more counts. The CDR3 is CSARDLTSGYNEQFF. Here the CDR3 DNA reads TGCAGTGCTAGAGATCTCACTAGCGGATACAATGAGCAGTTCTTC. This chain connects TRBV20-1 to TRBJ2-1; 8 bases match TRBD2. V gave up 0 bases and J gave up 4 bases; unmatched junction bases: 5. This CDR3 comprises 15 residues. Germline V CDR1 and CDR2: DFQATT, SNEGSKA (reference sequence).

Ten or more counts support this clonotype. A read error may explain this, as a much larger clone is one base away. The chain employs TRBV14 and TRBJ1-5; D is undetermined. Germline V gene lookup returns CDR1 SGHDN and CDR2 FVKESK. V lost 7 bases and J lost 11, with 3 bases in between. This CDR3 contains 8 residues. CDR3 sequence: CASTTQHF. DNA of the CDR3: TGTGCCAGCACGACCCAGCATTTT.

This clonotype is termed medium-sized (0.01 to 0.1%). The CDR3 nucleotides read TGCAGTGCCGGAGGGACCGGGACAGGGGAGAACGAGCAGTACTTC. As protein: CSAGGTGTGENEQYF. The rearrangement uses TRBV20-1 and TRBJ2-7; 10 bases line up with TRBD1. CDR3 length: 15 amino acids. Germline V CDR1 and CDR2: DFQATT, SNEGSKA (reference sequence). Losses at the gene ends were 6 bases for V and 5 bases for J; bases not matched to a gene: 13.

This clonotype was observed many times. The chain links TRBV6-5 to TRBJ1-2, with 8 positions matching TRBD1. CDR3 length equals 14 residues. Unmatched junction bases numbered 9, after V lost 8 bases and J lost 4 bases. CDR1 and CDR2 from the germline V gene are MNHEY and SVGAGI. The CDR3 region has the DNA TGTGCCAGCGGTGCGGACAGGGCGCCCTATGGCTACACCTTC. Protein sequence: CASGADRAPYGYTF.

This clonotype was seen many times. This chain links TRBV5-4 with TRBJ1-1; no firm D call. Trimming removed 4 bases from V and 2 bases from J, with 9 bases in between. The germline V gene encodes CDR1 SGHNT and CDR2 YYREEE (reference sequence). This CDR3 region has 13 residues. The CDR3 DNA reads TGTGCCAGCAGCCTCCGCACCAACACTGAAGCTTTCTTT. Translated: CASSLRTNTEAFF.

By proportion, this clonotype is medium-sized. The chain combines TRBV7-2 with TRBJ1-1, with TRBD1 as a possible D gene (5 bases). V gave up 3 bases and J gave up 4 bases, with 12 bases separating them. The CDR3 is 14 residues long. Germline loops: CDR1 SGHTA, CDR2 FQGNSA. The chain's CDR3 is CASSFARGSTEAFF. The CDR3 region has the DNA TGTGCCAGCAGCTTTGCTCGGGGCTCCACTGAAGCTTTCTTT.

This clonotype was found many times. The V call is TRBV20-1, the J call TRBJ2-2, with 12 bases fitting TRBD2. Looked up from germline, CDR1 is DFQATT and CDR2 is SNEGSKA (reference sequence). Trimming took 2 bases from V and 7 from J; bases not matched to a gene: 8. The CDR3 has 16 amino acids. The CDR3 here is CSARFATSGSGGELFF. CDR3 coding DNA: TGCAGTGCTAGATTCGCGACTAGCGGGAGTGGCGGGGAGCTGTTTTTT.

In this sample, this clonotype turned up many times. The CDR3 is CATSHLGDLDTQYF. The CDR3, as DNA: TGTGCCACCAGCCACTTGGGGGATCTAGATACGCAGTATTTT. V usage is TRBV15 and J usage is TRBJ2-3; D possibly matches TRBD1 or TRBD2 (5 bases each). Germline-derived CDR1 and CDR2 are LNHNV and YYDKDF (reference sequence). The V end lost 5 bases, the J end lost 5 bases, and 14 bases lay between the germline ends. The CDR3 covers 14 residues.

This clonotype has at least ten counts. This chain connects TRBV20-1 to TRBJ2-2; 9 bases fit TRBD1. The CDR3 totals 17 residues. After removal of 1 base from V and 1 base from J, the junction contained 7 bases not matched to a gene. CDR1 is DFQATT and CDR2 is SNEGSKA in the germline V gene (reference sequence). In nucleotides, the CDR3 is TGCAGTGCTAGAGCGAGTTTGGACAGGGGGAACACCGGGGAGCTGTTTTTT. Amino acid sequence: CSARASLDRGNTGELFF.

This clonotype has at least ten counts. The chain uses TRBV20-1 and TRBJ2-3, with TRBD1 identical over 9 bases. V lost 0 bases, J lost 6 bases, and 10 bases stayed unmatched. The germline V gene encodes CDR1 DFQATT and CDR2 SNEGSKA (reference sequence). This CDR3 region has 16 residues. The CDR3 loop reads CSARESFGTGSDTQYF. For the CDR3, the DNA is TGCAGTGCTAGAGAGTCGTTCGGGACAGGGAGCGATACGCAGTATTTT.

This clonotype was counted many times. The gene calls are TRBV20-1 and TRBJ2-3; unclear D gene. CDR1 DFQATT and CDR2 SNEGSKA come from the germline V gene (reference sequence). The ends were cut back, 5 bases at V and 0 bases at J, with 18 bases in the middle. This CDR3 contains 16 residues. The CDR3: CSARGGPPLSTDTQYF. The CDR3 nucleotides read TGCAGTGCTCGAGGCGGTCCTCCATTAAGCACAGATACGCAGTATTTT.

This clonotype was detected a few times. This chain connects TRBV3-1 to TRBJ2-5; D may correspond to TRBD1 or TRBD2 (6 bases each). The CDR3 loop spans 15 amino acids. In germline, CDR1 is LGHDT, CDR2 YNNKEL (reference sequence). The ends were cut back, 0 bases at V and 1 base at J, with 9 bases in the middle. The CDR3 DNA sequence: TGTGCCAGCAGCCAAGAAGGGGGGTCCCAAGAGACCCAGTACTTC. Its protein is CASSQEGGSQETQYF.

There are many counts of this clonotype. V usage is TRBV3-1 and J usage is TRBJ1-2; D unresolved. Trimming removed 3 bases at V and 7 bases at J, with 15 bases between. CDR3 length equals 14 residues. Germline V gives CDR1 LGHDT, CDR2 YNNKEL (reference sequence). The CDR3 nucleotides are TGTGCCAGCAGCCAGGTCGGCGGGGAATCTGGCTACACCTTC. Translating gives CASSQVGGESGYTF.

This clonotype has a single count. A junction end diverges from the germline sequence, so it may reflect a read error. The CDR3 sequence is CASSHGRGEQVF. The CDR3 DNA reads as TGTGCCAGCAGCCATGGGCGCGGTGAGCAGGTCTTC. The V and J genes are TRBV7-8 and TRBJ2-1, with no clear D. This CDR3 has 12 residues. CDR1 is SGHVS, CDR2 FQNEAQ, per germline.

V gene TRBV24-1 combines with J gene TRBJ2-3; 8 nucleotides match TRBD2. V dropped 4 bases and J dropped 0; count of bases not matched to a gene: 14. Germline V gene sequence: CDR1 KGHDR, CDR2 SFDVKD. The CDR3 runs to 19 residues. The CDR3 region has the DNA TGTGCCACCAGTGACAACCTTAATAGCGGGAATCCTAGCACAGATACGCAGTATTTT. It translates to CATSDNLNSGNPSTDTQYF.